This T cell receptor (beta chain) is from a study of blood T cell repertoires in COVID-19. The overall study: From the United States, Italy and Spain came samples of acute and convalescent COVID-19. From T cells, B-cell-depleted T cells, or PBMCs came the material, which was cDNA or gDNA.

Assay: immunoSEQ multiplex PCR; the TCRdb copy retains only in-frame clones and omits some. The sample consists of over 120,000 clones, approximately 78% of them appearing once. Donors in Cohort 3 who had recovered were those with two negative PCRs, healthcare professional clearance, or resolution of their symptoms. This TCR came from a woman aged 45 to 65 who had recovered from COVID-19. The specimen sequenced was PBMCs or T cells enriched from blood (not recorded which).

CDR3 loop: CASSLAGDRNEQFF. The CDR3 DNA reads TGTGCCAGCAGTCTAGCGGGGGATCGCAATGAGCAGTTCTTC. This rearrangement joins TRBV6-4 to TRBJ2-1, with 10 positions matching TRBD2. The V and J ends lost 5 bases and 6 bases, in that order; junction bases with no gene match: 4. CDR1 and CDR2 from the germline V gene are MRHNA and SNTAGT. This CDR3 region has 14 residues.